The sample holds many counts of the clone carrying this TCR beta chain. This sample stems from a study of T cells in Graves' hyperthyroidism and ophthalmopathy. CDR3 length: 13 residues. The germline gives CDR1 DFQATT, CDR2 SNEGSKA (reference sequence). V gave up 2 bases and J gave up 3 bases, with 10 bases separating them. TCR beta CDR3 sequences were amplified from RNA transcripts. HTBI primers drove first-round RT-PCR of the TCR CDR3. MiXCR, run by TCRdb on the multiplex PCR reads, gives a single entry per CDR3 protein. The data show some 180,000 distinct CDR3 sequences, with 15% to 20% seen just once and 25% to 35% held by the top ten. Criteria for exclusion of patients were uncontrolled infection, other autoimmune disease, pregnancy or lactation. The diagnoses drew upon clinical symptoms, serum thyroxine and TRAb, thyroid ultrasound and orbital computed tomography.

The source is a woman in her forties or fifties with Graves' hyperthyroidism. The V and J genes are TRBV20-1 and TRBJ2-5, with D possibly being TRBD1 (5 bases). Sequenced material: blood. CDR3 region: CSARRWGKETQYF. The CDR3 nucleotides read TGCAGTGCTAGACGTTGGGGCAAAGAGACCCAGTACTTC.